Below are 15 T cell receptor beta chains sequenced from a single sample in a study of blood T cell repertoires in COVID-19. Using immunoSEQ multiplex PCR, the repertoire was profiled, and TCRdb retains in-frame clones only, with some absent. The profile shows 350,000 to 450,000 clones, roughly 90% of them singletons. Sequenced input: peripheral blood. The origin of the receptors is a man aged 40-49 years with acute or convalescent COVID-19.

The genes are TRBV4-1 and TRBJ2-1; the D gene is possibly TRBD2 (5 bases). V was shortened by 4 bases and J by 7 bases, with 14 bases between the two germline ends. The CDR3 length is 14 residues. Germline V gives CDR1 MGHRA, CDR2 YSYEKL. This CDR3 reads CASSPILGGNEQFF. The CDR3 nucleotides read TGCGCCAGCAGCCCAATCCTCGGCGGGAATGAGCAGTTCTTC.

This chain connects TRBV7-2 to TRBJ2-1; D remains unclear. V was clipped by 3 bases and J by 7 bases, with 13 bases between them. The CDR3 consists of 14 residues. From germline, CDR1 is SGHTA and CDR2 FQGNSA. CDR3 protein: CASSFRPWRNEQFF. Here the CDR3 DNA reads TGTGCCAGCAGCTTTCGCCCGTGGAGAAATGAGCAGTTCTTC.

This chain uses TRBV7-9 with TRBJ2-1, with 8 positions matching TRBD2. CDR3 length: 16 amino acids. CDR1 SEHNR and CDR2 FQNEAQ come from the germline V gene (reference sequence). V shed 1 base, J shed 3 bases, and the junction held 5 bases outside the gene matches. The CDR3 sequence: CASSLVGSGDYNEQFF. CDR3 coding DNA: TGTGCCAGCAGCTTAGTAGGTAGCGGGGACTACAATGAGCAGTTCTTC.

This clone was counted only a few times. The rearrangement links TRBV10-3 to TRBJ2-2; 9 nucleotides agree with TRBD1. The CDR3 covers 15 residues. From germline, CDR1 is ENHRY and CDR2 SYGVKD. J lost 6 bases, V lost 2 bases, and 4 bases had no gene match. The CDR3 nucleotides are TGTGCCATCAGTGAGATCGGACAGGGGTCCGGGGAGCTGTTTTTT. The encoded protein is CAISEIGQGSGELFF.

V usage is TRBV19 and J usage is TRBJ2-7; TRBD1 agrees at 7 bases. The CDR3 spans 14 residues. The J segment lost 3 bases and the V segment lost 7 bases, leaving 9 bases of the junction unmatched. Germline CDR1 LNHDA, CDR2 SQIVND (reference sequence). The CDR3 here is CASTETGDGYEQYF. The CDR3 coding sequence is TGTGCCAGTACAGAAACAGGGGATGGCTACGAGCAGTACTTC.

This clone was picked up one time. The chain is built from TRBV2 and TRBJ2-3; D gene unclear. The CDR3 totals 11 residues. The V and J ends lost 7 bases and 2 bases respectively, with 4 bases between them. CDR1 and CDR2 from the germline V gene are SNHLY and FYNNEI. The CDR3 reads CASTNTDTQYF. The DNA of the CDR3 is TGTGCCAGCACCAACACAGATACGCAGTATTTT.

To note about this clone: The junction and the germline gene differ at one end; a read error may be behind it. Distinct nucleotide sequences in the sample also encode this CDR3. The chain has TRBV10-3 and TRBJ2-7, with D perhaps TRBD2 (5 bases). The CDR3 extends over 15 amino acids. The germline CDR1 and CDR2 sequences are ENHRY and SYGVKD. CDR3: CAISESSGRTYEQYF. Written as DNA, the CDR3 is TGTGCCATCAGTGAGTCCAGTGGGAGAACCTACGAGCAATACTTC.

CDR3 in DNA: TGCGCCAGCAGCTTGGCCAGGGGGCTTAACTATGGCTACACCTTC. Encoded protein: CASSLARGLNYGYTF. V gene TRBV5-1 combines with J gene TRBJ1-2; 8 nucleotides agree with TRBD1. Germline assignment: CDR1 SGHRS and CDR2 YFSETQ. This CDR3 is built from 15 residues. Trimming cost V 0 bases and J 1 base; bases outside gene matches: 2.

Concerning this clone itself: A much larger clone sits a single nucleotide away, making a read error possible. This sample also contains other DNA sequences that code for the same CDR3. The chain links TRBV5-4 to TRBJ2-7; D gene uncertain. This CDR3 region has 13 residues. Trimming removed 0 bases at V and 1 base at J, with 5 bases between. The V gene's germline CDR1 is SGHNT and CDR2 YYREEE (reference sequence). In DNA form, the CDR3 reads TGTGCCAGCAGCTTGGCCGGGTCCTACGAGCAGTACTTC. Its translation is CASSLAGSYEQYF.

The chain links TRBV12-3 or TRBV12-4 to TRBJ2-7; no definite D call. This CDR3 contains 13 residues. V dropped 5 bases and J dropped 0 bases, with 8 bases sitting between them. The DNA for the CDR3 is TGTGCCAGCAGTCCGTCCCTCTCCTACGAGCAGTACTTC. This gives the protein CASSPSLSYEQYF.

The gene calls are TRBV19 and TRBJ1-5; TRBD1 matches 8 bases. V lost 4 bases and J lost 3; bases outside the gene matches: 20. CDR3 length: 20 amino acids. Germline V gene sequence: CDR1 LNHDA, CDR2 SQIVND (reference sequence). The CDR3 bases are TGTGCCAGTAGTACCCAACGGACAGGGAGAAGGGGGCGTGCCAATCAGCCCCAGCATTTT. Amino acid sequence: CASSTQRTGRRGRANQPQHF.

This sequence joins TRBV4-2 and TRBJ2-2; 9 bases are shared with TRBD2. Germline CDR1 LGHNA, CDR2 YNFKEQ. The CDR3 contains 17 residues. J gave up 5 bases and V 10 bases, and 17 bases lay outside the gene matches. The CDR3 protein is CATMAQDSGGRTGELFF. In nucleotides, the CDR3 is TGTGCCACCATGGCCCAAGATAGCGGGGGTCGAACCGGGGAGCTGTTTTTT.

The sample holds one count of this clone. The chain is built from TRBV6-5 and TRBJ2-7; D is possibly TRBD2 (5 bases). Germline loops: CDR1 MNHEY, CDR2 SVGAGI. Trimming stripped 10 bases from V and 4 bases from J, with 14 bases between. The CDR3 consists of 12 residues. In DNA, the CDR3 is TGTGCCACCAAGGACTGGATATACGAGCAGTACTTC. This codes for CATKDWIYEQYF.

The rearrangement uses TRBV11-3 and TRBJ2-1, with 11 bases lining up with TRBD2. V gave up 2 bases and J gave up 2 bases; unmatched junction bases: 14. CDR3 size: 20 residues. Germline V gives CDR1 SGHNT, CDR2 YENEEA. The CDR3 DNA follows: TGTGCCAGCAGCTTACGGGCTAGCGGGGGGTACGGTGGCCCCTACAATGAGCAGTTCTTC. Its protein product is CASSLRASGGYGGPYNEQFF.

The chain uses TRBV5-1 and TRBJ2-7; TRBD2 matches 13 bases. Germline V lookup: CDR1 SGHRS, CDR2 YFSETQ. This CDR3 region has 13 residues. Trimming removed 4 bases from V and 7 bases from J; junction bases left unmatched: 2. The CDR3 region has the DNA TGCGCCAGCAGCAGGACTAGCGGGAGTGAGCAGTACTTC. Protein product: CASSRTSGSEQYF.